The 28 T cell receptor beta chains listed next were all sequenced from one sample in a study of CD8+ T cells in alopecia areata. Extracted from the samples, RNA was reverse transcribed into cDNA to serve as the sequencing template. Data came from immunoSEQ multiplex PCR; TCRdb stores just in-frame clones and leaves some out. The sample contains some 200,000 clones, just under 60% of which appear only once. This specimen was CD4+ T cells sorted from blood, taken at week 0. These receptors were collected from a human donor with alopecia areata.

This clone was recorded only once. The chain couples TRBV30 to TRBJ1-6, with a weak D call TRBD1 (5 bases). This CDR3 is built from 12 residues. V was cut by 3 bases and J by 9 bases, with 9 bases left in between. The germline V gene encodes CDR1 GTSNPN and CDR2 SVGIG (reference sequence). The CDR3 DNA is TGTGCCTGGAGCGCTAGGGGTTCACCCCTCCACTTT. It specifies CAWSARGSPLHF.

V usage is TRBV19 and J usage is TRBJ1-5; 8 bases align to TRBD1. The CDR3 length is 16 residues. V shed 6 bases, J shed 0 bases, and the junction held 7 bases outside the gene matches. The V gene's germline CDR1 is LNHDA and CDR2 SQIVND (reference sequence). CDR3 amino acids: CASSQRTGYSNQPQHF. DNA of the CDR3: TGTGCCAGTAGCCAACGGACAGGGTATAGCAATCAGCCCCAGCATTTT.

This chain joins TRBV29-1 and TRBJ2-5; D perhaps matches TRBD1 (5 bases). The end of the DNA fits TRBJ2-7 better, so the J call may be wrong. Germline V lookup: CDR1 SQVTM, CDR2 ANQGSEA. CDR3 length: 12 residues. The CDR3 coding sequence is TGCAGCGTTGAAGGACAGACCTACGAGCAGTACTTC. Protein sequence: CSVEGQTYEQYF.

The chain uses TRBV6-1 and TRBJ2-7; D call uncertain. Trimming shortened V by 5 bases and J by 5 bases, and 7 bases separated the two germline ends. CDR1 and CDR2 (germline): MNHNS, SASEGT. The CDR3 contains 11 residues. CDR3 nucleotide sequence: TGTGCCAGCAGTTTAGGCGACGAGCAGTACTTC. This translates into CASSLGDEQYF.

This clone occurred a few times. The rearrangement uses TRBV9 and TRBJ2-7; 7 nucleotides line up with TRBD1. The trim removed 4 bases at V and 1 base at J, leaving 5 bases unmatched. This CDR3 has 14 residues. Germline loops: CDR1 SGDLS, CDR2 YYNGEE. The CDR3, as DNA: TGTGCCAGCAGCACTCAACAGGGGTCCTACGAGCAGTACTTC. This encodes CASSTQQGSYEQYF.

CDR3 sequence (DNA): TGTGCCAGCAGCTTATCGGCGGTCAGGGTGACAACTAACTATGGCTACACCTTC. It is translated as CASSLSAVRVTTNYGYTF. The chain joins TRBV7-8 to TRBJ1-2, with D perhaps matching TRBD1 (5 bases). V was trimmed by 2 bases and J by 0 bases, leaving 19 bases between them. The germline CDR1 and CDR2 sequences are SGHVS and FQNEAQ. There are 18 residues in the CDR3.

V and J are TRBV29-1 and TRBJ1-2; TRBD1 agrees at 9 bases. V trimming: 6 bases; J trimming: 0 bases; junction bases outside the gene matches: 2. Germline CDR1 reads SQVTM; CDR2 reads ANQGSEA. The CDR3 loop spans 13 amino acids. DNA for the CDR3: TGCAGCGTCGGACAGGGGCCTAACTATGGCTACACCTTC. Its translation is CSVGQGPNYGYTF.

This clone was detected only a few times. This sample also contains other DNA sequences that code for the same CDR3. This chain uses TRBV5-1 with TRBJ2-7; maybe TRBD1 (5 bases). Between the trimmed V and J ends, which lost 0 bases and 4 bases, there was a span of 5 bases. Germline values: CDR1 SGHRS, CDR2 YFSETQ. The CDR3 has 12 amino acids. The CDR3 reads CASSLDRYEQYF. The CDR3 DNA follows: TGCGCCAGCAGCTTGGACAGGTACGAGCAGTACTTC.

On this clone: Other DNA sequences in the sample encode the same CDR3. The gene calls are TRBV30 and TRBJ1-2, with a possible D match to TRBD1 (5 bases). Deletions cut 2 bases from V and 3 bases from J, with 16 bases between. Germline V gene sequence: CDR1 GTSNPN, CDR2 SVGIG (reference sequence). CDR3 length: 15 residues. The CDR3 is CAWSLVWGSYYGYTF. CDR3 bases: TGTGCCTGGAGTCTAGTCTGGGGGAGCTACTATGGCTACACCTTC.

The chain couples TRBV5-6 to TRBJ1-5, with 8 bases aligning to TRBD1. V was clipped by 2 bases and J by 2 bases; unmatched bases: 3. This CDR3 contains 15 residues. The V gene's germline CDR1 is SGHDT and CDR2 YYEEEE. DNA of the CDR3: TGTGCCAGCAGCTTACAGGGGGTGGGCAATCAGCCCCAGCATTTT. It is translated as CASSLQGVGNQPQHF.

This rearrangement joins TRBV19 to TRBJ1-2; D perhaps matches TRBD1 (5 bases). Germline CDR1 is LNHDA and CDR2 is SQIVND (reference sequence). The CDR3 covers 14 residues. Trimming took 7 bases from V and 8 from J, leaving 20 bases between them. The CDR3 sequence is CASTPGRTNSGYTF. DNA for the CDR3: TGTGCCAGTACCCCGGGACGGACGAATTCGGGCTACACCTTC.

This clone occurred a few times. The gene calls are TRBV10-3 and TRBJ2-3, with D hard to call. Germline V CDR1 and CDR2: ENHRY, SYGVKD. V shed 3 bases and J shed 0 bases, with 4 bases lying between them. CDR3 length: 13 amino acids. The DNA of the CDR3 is TGTGCCATCAGTGAACATAGCACAGATACGCAGTATTTT. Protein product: CAISEHSTDTQYF.

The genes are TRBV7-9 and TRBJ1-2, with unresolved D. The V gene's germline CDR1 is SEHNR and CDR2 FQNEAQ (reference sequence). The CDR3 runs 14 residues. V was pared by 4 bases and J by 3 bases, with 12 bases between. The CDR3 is CASSSATYDYGYTF. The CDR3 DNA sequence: TGTGCCAGCAGCTCAGCGACCTATGACTATGGCTACACCTTC.

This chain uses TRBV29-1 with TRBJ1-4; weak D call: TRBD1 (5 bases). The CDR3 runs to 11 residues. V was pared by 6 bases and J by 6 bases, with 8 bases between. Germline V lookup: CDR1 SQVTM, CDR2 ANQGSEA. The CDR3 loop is CSVEQDEKLFF. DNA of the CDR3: TGCAGCGTCGAACAGGATGAAAAACTGTTTTTT.

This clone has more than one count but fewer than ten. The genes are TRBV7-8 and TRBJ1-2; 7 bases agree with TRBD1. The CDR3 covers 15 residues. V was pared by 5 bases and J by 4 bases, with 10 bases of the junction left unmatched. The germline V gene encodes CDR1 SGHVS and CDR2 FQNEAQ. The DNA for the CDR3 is TGTGCCAGCAGCCCCAGGGGGGGCGCTGGCTATGGCTACACCTTC. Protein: CASSPRGGAGYGYTF. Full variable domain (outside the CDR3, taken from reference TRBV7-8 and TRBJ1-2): GAGVSQSPRYKVAKRGQDVALRCDPISGHVSLFWYQQALGQGPEFLTYFQNEAQLDKSGLPSDRFFAERPEGSVSTLKIQRTQQEDSAVYLCASSPRGGAGYGYTFGSGTRLTVV.

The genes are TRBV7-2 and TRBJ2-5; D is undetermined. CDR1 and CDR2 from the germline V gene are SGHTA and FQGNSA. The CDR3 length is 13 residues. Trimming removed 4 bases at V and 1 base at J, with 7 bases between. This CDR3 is CASSSRAQETQYF. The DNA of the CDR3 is TGTGCCAGCAGCTCCCGTGCCCAAGAGACCCAGTACTTC.

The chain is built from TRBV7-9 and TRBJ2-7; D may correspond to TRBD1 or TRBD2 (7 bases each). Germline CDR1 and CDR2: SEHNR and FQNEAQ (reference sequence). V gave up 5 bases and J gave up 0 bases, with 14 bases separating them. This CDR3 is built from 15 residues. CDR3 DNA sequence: TGTGCCAGCAGCGGCAGGGGGGGCTCCTCCTACGAGCAGTACTTC. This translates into CASSGRGGSSYEQYF.

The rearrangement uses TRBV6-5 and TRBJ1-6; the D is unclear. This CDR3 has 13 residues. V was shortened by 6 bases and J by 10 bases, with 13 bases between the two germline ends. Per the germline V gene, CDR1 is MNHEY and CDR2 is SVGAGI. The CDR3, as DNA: TGTGCCAGCAGCCTCGGACGAACCTCACCCCTCCACTTT. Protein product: CASSLGRTSPLHF.

The CDR3 nucleotides read TGCAGCGTTGAAGGTCAATCCTACGAGCAGTACTTC. As protein: CSVEGQSYEQYF. The chain joins TRBV29-1 to TRBJ2-7; D is unresolved. Per germline, CDR1 SQVTM and CDR2 ANQGSEA. The CDR3 runs 12 residues. With 1 base removed from V and 1 base from J, the gap between germline ends came to 5 bases.

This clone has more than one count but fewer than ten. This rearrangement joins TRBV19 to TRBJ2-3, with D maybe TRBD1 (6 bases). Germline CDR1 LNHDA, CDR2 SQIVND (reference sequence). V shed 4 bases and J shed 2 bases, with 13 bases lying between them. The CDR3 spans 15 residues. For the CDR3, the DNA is TGTGCCAGTAGTACCCCTGGACAGCTCACAGATACGCAGTATTTT. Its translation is CASSTPGQLTDTQYF.

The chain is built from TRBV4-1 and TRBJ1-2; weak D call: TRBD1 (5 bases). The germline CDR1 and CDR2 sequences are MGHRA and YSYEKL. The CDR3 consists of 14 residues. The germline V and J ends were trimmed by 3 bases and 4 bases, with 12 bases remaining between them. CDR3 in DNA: TGCGCCAGCAGCCAGAGGAACGGGGGCTATGGCTACACCTTC. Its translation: CASSQRNGGYGYTF.

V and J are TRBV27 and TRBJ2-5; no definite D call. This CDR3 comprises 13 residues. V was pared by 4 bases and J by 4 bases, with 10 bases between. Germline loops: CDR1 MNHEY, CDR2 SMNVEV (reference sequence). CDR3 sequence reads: CASSSRIVETQYF. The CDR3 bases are TGTGCCAGCAGTTCGCGTATCGTAGAGACCCAGTACTTC.

The CDR3 region has the DNA TGCAGCGTTTCATTGCGGCATTCGAACTATGGCTACACCTTC. Translating gives CSVSLRHSNYGYTF. The chain employs TRBV29-1 and TRBJ1-2; D gene uncertain. Germline CDR1 SQVTM, CDR2 ANQGSEA. The V end was cut by 5 bases, the J end by 2 bases, with 15 bases between. The CDR3 contains 14 residues.

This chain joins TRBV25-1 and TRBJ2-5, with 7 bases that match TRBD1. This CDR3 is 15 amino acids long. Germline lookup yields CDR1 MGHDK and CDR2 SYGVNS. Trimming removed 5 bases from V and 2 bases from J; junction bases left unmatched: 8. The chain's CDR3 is CASSLLDRDQETQYF. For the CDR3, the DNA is TGTGCCAGCAGTCTCCTAGACAGGGATCAAGAGACCCAGTACTTC.

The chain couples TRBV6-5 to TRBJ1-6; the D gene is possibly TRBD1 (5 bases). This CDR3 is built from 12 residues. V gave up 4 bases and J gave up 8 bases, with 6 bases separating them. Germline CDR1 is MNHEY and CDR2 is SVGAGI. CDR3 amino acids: CASSSGHSPLHF. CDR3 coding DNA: TGTGCCAGCAGTTCGGGACATTCACCCCTCCACTTT.

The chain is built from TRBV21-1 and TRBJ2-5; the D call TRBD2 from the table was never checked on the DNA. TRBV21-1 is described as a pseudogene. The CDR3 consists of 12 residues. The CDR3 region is CASSSRQETQYF. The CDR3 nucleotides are TGTGCCAGCAGCTCCCGCCAAGAGACCCAGTACTTC.

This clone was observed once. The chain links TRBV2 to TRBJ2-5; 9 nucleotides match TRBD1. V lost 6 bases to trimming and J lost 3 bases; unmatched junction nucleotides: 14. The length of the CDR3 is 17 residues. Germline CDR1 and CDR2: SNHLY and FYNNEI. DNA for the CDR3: TGTGCCAGCAGGGAGACCATTATGGGACAGGGAGAAGAGACCCAGTACTTC. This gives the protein CASRETIMGQGEETQYF. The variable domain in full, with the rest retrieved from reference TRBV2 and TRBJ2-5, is EPEVTQTPSHQVTQMGQEVILRCVPISNHLYFYWYRQILGQKVEFLVSFYNNEISEKSEIFDDQFSVERPDGSNFTLKIRSTKLEDSAMYFCASRETIMGQGEETQYFGPGTRLLVL.

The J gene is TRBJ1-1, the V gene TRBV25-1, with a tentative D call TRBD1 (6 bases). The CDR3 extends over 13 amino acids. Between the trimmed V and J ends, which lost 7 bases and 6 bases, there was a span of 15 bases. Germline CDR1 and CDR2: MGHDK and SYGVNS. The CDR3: CASKNTPGAEAFF. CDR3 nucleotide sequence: TGTGCCAGCAAGAACACCCCAGGGGCTGAAGCTTTCTTT.